This T cell receptor (beta chain) was documented in a study of OX40 agonist ivuxolimab in advanced cancers. Study-wide results and caveats: Nonresponders included some who also had low normalized T-cell clonal expansion.

The method was immunoSEQ multiplex PCR; TCRdb's version includes in-frame clones alone and lacks a portion of them. This table holds approximately 60,000 clones, 84% found once. The count of this clone is one. The target antigen is unknown. The germline gives CDR1 WSHSY, CDR2 SAAADI. The CDR3 covers 15 residues. V gave up 4 bases and J gave up 0 bases, with 10 bases separating them. Sequencing was performed on CD4+ or CD8+ T cells sorted from blood, taken in a trial of the OX40 agonist ivuxolimab. The receptor was isolated from an adult with an advanced solid tumor such as melanoma, head and neck, liver or kidney cancer. This chain uses TRBV10-2 with TRBJ2-1, with D tentatively TRBD2 (5 bases). CDR3 DNA sequence: TGCGCCAGCAGTGGTGGGAGAGGCTCCTACAATGAGCAGTTCTTC. Its protein is CASSGGRGSYNEQFF.